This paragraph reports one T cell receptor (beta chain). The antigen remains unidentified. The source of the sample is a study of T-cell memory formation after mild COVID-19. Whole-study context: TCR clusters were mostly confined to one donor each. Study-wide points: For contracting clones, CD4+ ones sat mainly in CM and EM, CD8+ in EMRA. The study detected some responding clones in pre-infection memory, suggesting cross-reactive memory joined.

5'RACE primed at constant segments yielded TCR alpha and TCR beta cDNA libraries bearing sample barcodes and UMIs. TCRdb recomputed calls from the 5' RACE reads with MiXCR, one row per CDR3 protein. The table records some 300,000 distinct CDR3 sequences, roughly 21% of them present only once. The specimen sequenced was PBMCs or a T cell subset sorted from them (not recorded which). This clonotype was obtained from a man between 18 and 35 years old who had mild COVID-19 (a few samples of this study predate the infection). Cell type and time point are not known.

The CDR3, as DNA: TGTGCCAGCAGTGCCCTCTTCGAGGGCAATGAGCAGTTCTTC. This codes for CASSALFEGNEQFF. The chain employs TRBV27 and TRBJ2-1, with D possibly matching TRBD2 (5 bases). V shed 5 bases and J shed 6 bases, with 14 bases lying between them. CDR1 and CDR2 from the germline V gene are MNHEY and SMNVEV (reference sequence). This CDR3 is 14 amino acids long.